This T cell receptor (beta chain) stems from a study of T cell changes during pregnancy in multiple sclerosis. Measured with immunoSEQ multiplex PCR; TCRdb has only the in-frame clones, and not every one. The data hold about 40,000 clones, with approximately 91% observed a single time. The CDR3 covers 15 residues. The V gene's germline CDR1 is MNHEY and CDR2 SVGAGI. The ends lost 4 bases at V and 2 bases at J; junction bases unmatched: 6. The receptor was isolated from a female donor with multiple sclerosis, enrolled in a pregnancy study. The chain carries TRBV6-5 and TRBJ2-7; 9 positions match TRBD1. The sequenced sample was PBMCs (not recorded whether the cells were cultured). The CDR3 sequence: CASSSRQGGAYEQYF. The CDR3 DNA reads TGTGCCAGCAGTTCAAGACAGGGGGGGGCCTACGAGCAGTACTTC.